One sample yielded the 13 T cell receptor beta chains listed below, sequenced in a study of human T cells and chemical hapten exposure. Time point of the sample: patch test 1, 2 weeks after DPC sensitization. Treatment reported: therapeutic diphenylcyclopropenone sensitization with weekly scalp DPC. MiXCR, applied by TCRdb to the RACE reads, yields one record per CDR3 protein. This repertoire shows 75,000 to 95,000 distinct CDR3 sequences, 12% found once; its top ten account for around 3.2%. Specimen: whole blood, collected in connection with sensitization to the hapten diphenylcyclopropenone (DPC). The receptors were gathered from a woman aged 55-69 years with alopecia areata. Some clones in this sample may be carry-over from other donors' samples.

This clonotype was seen ten or more times. The V call is TRBV6-1, the J call TRBJ2-6; D not resolved. V was clipped by 2 bases and J by 1 base, with 21 bases between them. In germline, CDR1 is MNHNS, CDR2 SASEGT. CDR3 size: 20 residues. For the CDR3, the DNA is TGTGCCAGCAGTGAACTGTGGTATGATCTGATCGGGTCTGGGGCCAACGTCCTGACTTTC. Residues: CASSELWYDLIGSGANVLTF.

This clonotype was picked up many times. The J gene is TRBJ2-7, the V gene TRBV18; D is possibly TRBD2 (6 bases). CDR3 length: 15 residues. V was trimmed by 1 base and J by 7 bases, leaving 17 bases between them. The germline gives CDR1 KGHSH, CDR2 LQKENI. The CDR3 nucleotides are TGTGCCAGCTCACCACGAGACGGGGGACTTCAAGAGCAGTACTTC. The encoded protein is CASSPRDGGLQEQYF. The full variable domain, completed using reference TRBV18 and TRBJ2-7, is NAGVMQNPRHLVRRRGQEARLRCSPMKGHSHVYWYRQLPEEGLKFMVYLQKENIIDESGMPKERFSAEFPKEGPSILRIQQVVRGDSAAYFCASSPRDGGLQEQYFGPGTRLTVT.

This clonotype was observed at least ten times. The rearrangement links TRBV18 to TRBJ1-5; the D is unclear. This CDR3 region has 15 residues. Germline V gene data show CDR1 as KGHSH and CDR2 as LQKENI. The germline V and J ends were trimmed by 4 bases and 3 bases, with 13 bases remaining between them. The CDR3 DNA reads as TGTGCCAGCTCACTATCAAAACAGAACAATCAGCCCCAGCATTTT. Amino acid sequence: CASSLSKQNNQPQHF.

In its sample, this clonotype was seen a few times. CDR3 nucleotides: TGTGCCAGCAGCCAAGAAAACTACGAGCAGTACTTC. This sequence encodes CASSQENYEQYF. The chain carries TRBV3-1 and TRBJ2-7; no firm D call. The CDR3 has 12 amino acids. The ends were cut back, 0 bases at V and 3 bases at J, with 3 bases in the middle. The germline V gene encodes CDR1 LGHDT and CDR2 YNNKEL (reference sequence).

The J gene is TRBJ2-7, the V gene TRBV20-1; 7 positions agree with TRBD2. V trimming: 5 bases; J trimming: 3 bases; junction bases outside the gene matches: 10. This CDR3 spans 14 amino acids. Germline V gene lookup returns CDR1 DFQATT and CDR2 SNEGSKA (reference sequence). The CDR3, as DNA: TGCAGTGCTCCCGACCGGGGGGTAGGCTACGAGCAGTACTTC. The encoded protein is CSAPDRGVGYEQYF.

This clonotype was recorded at least ten times. The genes are TRBV2 and TRBJ2-2; D is possibly TRBD2 (6 bases). This CDR3 has 15 amino acids. Between the trimmed V and J ends, which lost 6 bases and 2 bases, there was a span of 13 bases. Germline V gene data show CDR1 as SNHLY and CDR2 as FYNNEI. The DNA of the CDR3 is TGTGCCAGCAGCGCGGGACTTATAAACACCGGGGAGCTGTTTTTT. Translated, it gives CASSAGLINTGELFF.

Many counts were recorded for this clonotype. This chain uses TRBV7-6 with TRBJ1-5; D might be TRBD1 (5 bases). Germline V gene data show CDR1 as SGHVS and CDR2 as FNYEAQ. V lost 5 bases and J 7 bases, leaving 12 bases between the germline ends. The CDR3 has 13 amino acids. CDR3 nucleotides: TGTGCCAGCAGCCCGAGACAGCTACAGCCCCAGCATTTT. Translating it yields CASSPRQLQPQHF.

This clonotype has more than one count but fewer than ten. In DNA, the CDR3 is TGTGCCAGCTCACTCGACCGGGGGAGCACTGAAGCTTTCTTT. The encoded protein is CASSLDRGSTEAFF. The V call is TRBV18, the J call TRBJ1-1; TRBD1 is a possible D gene (5 bases). Between the trimmed V and J ends, which lost 4 bases and 4 bases, there was a span of 13 bases. The CDR3 length is 14 residues. Germline CDR1 reads KGHSH; CDR2 reads LQKENI.

In this sample, this clonotype turned up a few times. J is TRBJ2-3 and V is TRBV6-5; 11 bases match TRBD1. The germline gives CDR1 MNHEY, CDR2 SVGAGI. With V trimmed by 0 bases and J by 0 bases, 8 bases remained unmatched. The CDR3 consists of 19 residues. CDR3 nucleotide sequence: TGTGCCAGCAGTTACTCTCCGGGACAGGGGGACTCTAGCACAGATACGCAGTATTTT. It codes for CASSYSPGQGDSSTDTQYF.

The sample holds many counts of this clonotype. This sequence joins TRBV12-3 or TRBV12-4 and TRBJ2-1; 13 bases are a match to TRBD2. The CDR3 has 14 residues. Germline trimming cut 6 bases from V and 13 bases from J; bases unmatched to any gene: 9. In DNA, the CDR3 is TGTGCCAGCAGCGAAACTAGCGGGGGGGCCGGACAGTTCTTC. This codes for CASSETSGGAGQFF.

The chain combines TRBV20-1 with TRBJ2-7, with a tentative D call TRBD2 (5 bases). The CDR3 contains 14 residues. Germline V CDR1 and CDR2: DFQATT, SNEGSKA (reference sequence). The V end was cut by 1 base, the J end by 2 bases, with 12 bases between. The chain's CDR3 is CSARGTETTYEQYF. The CDR3 DNA reads as TGCAGTGCTAGAGGCACAGAGACTACCTACGAGCAGTACTTC.

This clonotype has ten or more counts. The chain carries TRBV29-1 and TRBJ2-7, with 9 bases that match TRBD1. The CDR3 has 14 amino acids. V gave up 4 bases and J gave up 5 bases; unmatched junction bases: 9. Germline V gene data show CDR1 as SQVTM and CDR2 as ANQGSEA. CDR3 bases: TGCAGCGTTGTCGGGGGACAGGGCTTCCACGAGCAGTACTTC. Translation: CSVVGGQGFHEQYF.

The CDR3 DNA reads TGTGCCAGCAGCTTAGGGACTAGCTGGGAAGCAGATACGCAGTATTTT. This translates into CASSLGTSWEADTQYF. The rearrangement joins TRBV7-8 to TRBJ2-3, with 8 nucleotides matching TRBD2. J was trimmed by 4 bases and V by 1 base; bases with no gene match: 7. Germline V lookup: CDR1 SGHVS, CDR2 FQNEAQ. The CDR3 loop spans 16 amino acids.